This note documents a single T cell receptor (beta chain) sequence. Its antigen remains unknown. These data come from a study of follicular helper T cells after annual influenza vaccination. Findings of the study overall: Yearly vaccinations repeatedly recalled conserved clonotypes in ICOS+CD38+ cTfh. Most later recoveries of Day 7 ICOS+CD38+ clones were ICOS-CD38- cTfh. The much larger non-cTfh compartments may have been undersampled.

Time point defined: 2015-2016 season, 7 days after influenza vaccination. J gave up 4 bases and V 2 bases, and 3 bases lay outside the gene matches. This CDR3 has 14 amino acids. Germline CDR1 and CDR2: KGHSH and LQKENI. The data were produced by immunoSEQ multiplex PCR, yet TCRdb's version contains in-frame clones alone and is incomplete. The sample holds approximately 10,000 clones, approximately 87% seen once. This TCR was recovered from an adult who received the influenza vaccine. V gene TRBV18 combines with J gene TRBJ2-5, with 8 bases that match TRBD2. Here the sequenced sample was CXCR5- memory CD4+ T cells sorted from blood, taken 7 days after influenza vaccination. Here the CDR3 reads CASSPAGTRETQYF. DNA of the CDR3: TGTGCCAGCTCACCAGCCGGGACTAGAGAGACCCAGTACTTC.